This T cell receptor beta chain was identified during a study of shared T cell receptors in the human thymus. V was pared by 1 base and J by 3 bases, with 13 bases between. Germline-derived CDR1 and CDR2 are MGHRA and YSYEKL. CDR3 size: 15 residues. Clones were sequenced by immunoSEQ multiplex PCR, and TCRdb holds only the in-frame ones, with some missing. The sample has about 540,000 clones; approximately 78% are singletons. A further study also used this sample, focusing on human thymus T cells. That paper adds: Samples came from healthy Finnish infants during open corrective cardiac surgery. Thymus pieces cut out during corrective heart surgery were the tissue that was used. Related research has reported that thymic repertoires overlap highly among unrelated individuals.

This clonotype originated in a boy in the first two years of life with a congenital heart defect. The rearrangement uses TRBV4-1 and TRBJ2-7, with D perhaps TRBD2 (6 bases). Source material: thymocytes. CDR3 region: CASSQAPGANYEQYF. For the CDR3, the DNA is TGCGCCAGCAGCCAAGCCCCGGGAGCCAACTACGAGCAGTACTTC.